The present T cell receptor beta chain was sequenced within a study of shared T cell receptors in the human thymus (dated by TCRdb to the early 2020s). Background for the entire study: The study examined how self-reactive, shared T-cell receptor alpha chains are generated in the human thymus.

Turning to this clone: Its antigen has not been determined. Within one base of it there is no much larger clone, and no base qualities were kept.

The germline V gene sets CDR1 to MDHEN and CDR2 to SYDVKM. V is trimmed back by 1 base and J by 6 bases, and the junction contains 8 bases that no gene match accounts for. The CDR3 runs 15 amino acids, cysteine and phenylalanine included. Only the CDR3 portion is preserved as DNA: 45 bases, with reading frame beginning at the first base. Libraries were constructed by the immunoSEQ multiplex PCR assay. The source is immuneACCESS, and TCRdb retained only in-frame sequences with V and J called. Part of the clones is not carried over; for the studies checked, unresolved V genes explain less than half of this, and the remainder is unexplained. The sample has about 660,000 clones on record, roughly 88% of them singletons. Over 0.008% of the sample goes to the ten largest clones. The data were also submitted as part of a second study, on human thymus T cells. As described in the second report: In Finland, the donors were immunologically healthy infants who were having open corrective cardiac surgery for congenital heart defects. Thymus tissue was obtained as surgical resects removed during corrective cardiac surgery. Biased V and J gene segment usage appeared to be present in both thymic and peripheral blood repertoires. According to the related research, thymic TCR repertoires were highly overlapping among unrelated individuals. The study characterized TCR alpha and beta repertoires from fewer than 10 infant thymus samples and a few related peripheral blood samples. The infant donors were roughly 6 to 244 days old, and the cohort included over 5 males and a couple of females. After being mechanically released from the tissue, thymocytes were kept at -70 degrees C in pellets of roughly 9.5-32 million cells. A QIAsymphony instrument was used to extract genomic DNA from frozen cell pellets. TCRB and TCRAD loci were amplified from a standardized quantity of quality-controlled genomic DNA using the immunoSEQ multiplex PCR assay. The V(D)J region was spanned by amplicons of a length sufficient to cover the CDR3 and to identify V and J genes. The commercial immunoSEQ service was used to sequence amplicons on an Illumina platform. Primer bias and sequencing errors were corrected using previously described methods, and TCRAD and TCRB definitions followed the IMGT database. The repertoires were analysed using immunoSEQ Analyzer 3.0 and VDJTools for basic statistics, V/J segment usage, diversity estimates, rarefaction and pairwise overlap. Diversity was estimated using the Chao1, ChaoE, Efron-Thisted, Shannon and inverse Simpson indices, and was also estimated on datasets down-sampled to the size of the smallest sample. Repertoire overlap was determined by strict matching of CDR3 nucleotide sequence, V gene and J gene, and Jaccard-based multidimensional scaling clustering was applied. On average, approximately 860,000 unique TCRB clonotypes were obtained from thymus samples, compared with roughly 89,000 from blood samples.

The sequence joins TRBV28 to TRBJ2-7; 8 nucleotides in the junction match TRBD2. This clonotype originated in a boy less than two years old with a congenital heart defect. Donor details come from another sample of the same person, matched by shared clones. The specimen sequenced was thymocytes. The CDR3 protein: CASSLSAGGMPEQYF. The sequenced DNA is TGTGCCAGCAGTTTATCTGCGGGAGGAATGCCCGAGCAGTACTTC.